These T cell receptor beta chains were read from a single sample in a study of shared clonotypes between healthy human individuals. Sequenced by immunoSEQ multiplex PCR; TCRdb stores in-frame clones only, minus some. This table has some 2 million clones, roughly 96% appearing once. The specimen was naive CD4+ T cells sorted from blood. Source of these receptors: a man between 18 and 35 years old in good health. The CDR3 runs from the conserved cysteine through the conserved F or W. D genes are given only for firm matches. Rows give clone size only sometimes, using once, few, many, or a class for an expanded clone.

>.|TRBJ2-7|TRBV7-6|TRBD2
TGTGCCAGCAGCTTTCTCTGGGAGGGAGGTAAGTACGAGCAGTACTTC
CASSFLWEGGKYEQYF
>.|TRBJ2-5|TRBV11-2|.
TGTGCCAGCAGCTCGCAAGGGGAGTTGGAGACCCAGTACTTC
CASSSQGELETQYF
>.|TRBJ2-7|TRBV5-3|.
TGTGCCAGAAGCCGCTATCCCCGCCGGTGCTCCTACGAGCAGTACTTC
CARSRYPRRCSYEQYF
>.|TRBJ2-7|TRBV6-1|.
TGTGCCAGCAGTCTGGACAGTAGATACGAGCAGTACTTC
CASSLDSRYEQYF
>.|TRBJ2-7|TRBV28|TRBD1
TGTGCCAGCAGTCCTAACTGGGGACAGCTCTACGAGCAGTACTTC
CASSPNWGQLYEQYF
>.|TRBJ1-4|TRBV4-1|.
TGCGCCAGCAGCCAAGTTCAGGTGGGGCGTAATGAAAAACTGTTTTTT
CASSQVQVGRNEKLFF
>.|TRBJ2-5|TRBV7-9|.
TGTGCCAGCAGCTTACGGACTAACGACCAAGAGACCCAGTACTTC
CASSLRTNDQETQYF
>.|TRBJ2-5|TRBV6-6|.
TGTGCCAGCAGTTATAGGGTTCGGGAGACCCAGTACTTC
CASSYRVRETQYF
>.|TRBJ2-3|TRBV7-9|.
TGTGCCAGCAGCTCCAGTGGAGATACGCAGTATTTT
CASSSSGDTQYF
>.|TRBJ2-3|TRBV29-1|TRBD2
TGCAGCGGGGAGGGACTAGCGGGAGGGGAGAGCACAGATACGCAGTATTTT
CSGEGLAGGESTDTQYF
>once|TRBJ1-2|TRBV30|.
TGTGCCTGGAGGGCCGGGACAAAACCATATAACTATGGCTACACCTTC
CAWRAGTKPYNYGYTF
>.|TRBJ1-1|TRBV5-5|TRBD1
TGTGCCAGCAGCTACCGGGACAGGGGCACTGAAGCTTTCTTT
CASSYRDRGTEAFF
>.|TRBJ2-1|TRBV6-1|TRBD2
TGTGCCAGCAGTCTCGCGGGAGGGCTTTTCAATGAGCAGTTCTTC
CASSLAGGLFNEQFF
>once|TRBJ2-7|TRBV21-1|.
TGTGCCAGCAACCTACCGGGACAGGGGAGTTCCTACGAGCAGTACTTC
CASNLPGQGSSYEQYF
>.|TRBJ2-5|TRBV25-1|.
TGTGCCAGCAGTGAGCCGGGCCCCCGAGAGACCCAGTACTTC
CASSEPGPRETQYF
>.|TRBJ2-2|TRBV5-1|.
TGCGCCAGCAGCCAGCAGACAGCCGACACCGGGGAGCTGTTTTTT
CASSQQTADTGELFF
>.|TRBJ2-1|TRBV10-3|TRBD2
TGTGCCATCGGGGGGACTAGCGGGAGGGATGAGCAGTTCTTC
CAIGGTSGRDEQFF
>.|TRBJ2-2|TRBV4-3|.
TGCGCCAGCAGCCAAGAAACGGTCGGGGAGCTGTTTTTT
CASSQETVGELFF
>.|TRBJ2-3|TRBV20-1|.
TGCAGTGCCAACACAGATACGCAGTATTTT
CSANTDTQYF
>.|TRBJ1-3|TRBV30|.
TGTGCCTGGAGTCGTGGAAACACCATATATTTT
CAWSRGNTIYF
>.|TRBJ1-1|TRBV6-6|.
TGTGCCACTAGGAACGGGGGCTTGAACACTGAAGCTTTCTTT
CATRNGGLNTEAFF
>.|TRBJ1-2|TRBV4-3|.
TGCGCCAGCAGCCAAGAATGGCGGGGGGACTATGGCTACACCTTC
CASSQEWRGDYGYTF
>.|TRBJ1-3|TRBV18|.
TGTGCCAGCTCACCACCAACAGTTCTAGGCTCTGGAAACACCATATATTTT
CASSPPTVLGSGNTIYF
>.|TRBJ1-4|TRBV6-1|.
TGTGCCAGCAGGGGAACAGGTTCAACTAATGAAAAACTGTTTTTT
CASRGTGSTNEKLFF
>.|TRBJ2-7|TRBV27|.
TGTGCCAGCAGCCCACCAGTAGGGGGCGGGAGCTACGAGCAGTACTTC
CASSPPVGGGSYEQYF
>once|TRBJ2-3|TRBV9|.
TGTGCCAGCAGCGTAAGCCAGGGGATAGATACGCAGTATTTT
CASSVSQGIDTQYF
>.|TRBJ2-7|TRBV4-2|.
TGTGCCAGCAGCCTCAGCACTCCTGCCTACGAGCAGTACTTC
CASSLSTPAYEQYF
>.|TRBJ1-1|TRBV11-3|.
TGTGCCAGCAGCTTAGGTTCAGAGACTGAAGCTTTCTTT
CASSLGSETEAFF
>once|TRBJ2-4|TRBV4-1|.
TGCGCCAGCAGAGACTACAGGGCGACCAAAAACATTCAGTACTTC
CASRDYRATKNIQYF
>.|TRBJ1-1|TRBV10-3|.
TGTGCCATCAGGGCCCCGACCGGGCAGAACACTGAAGCTTTCTTT
CAIRAPTGQNTEAFF
>once|TRBJ2-3|TRBV5-1|TRBD2
TGCGCCAGCAGCCCGGGACTAGCGGGTTTCACAGATACGCAGTATTTT
CASSPGLAGFTDTQYF
>.|TRBJ2-7|TRBV29-1|TRBD1
TGCAGCGTTGAGATCCGGGACAGGGGCACCTACGAGCAGTACTTC
CSVEIRDRGTYEQYF
>.|TRBJ2-5|TRBV10-3|.
TGTGCCATCAGCGACCGGGTAGAGACCCAGTACTTC
CAISDRVETQYF
>.|TRBJ1-5|TRBV6-1|TRBD1
TGTGCCAGCGATGGGGGGACAGGGCGAAATCAGCCCCAGCATTTT
CASDGGTGRNQPQHF
>.|TRBJ2-6|TRBV29-1|TRBD1
TGCAGCGTGGGGACAGGGCTCTCTGGGGCCAACGTCCTGACTTTC
CSVGTGLSGANVLTF
>.|TRBJ2-7|TRBV29-1|TRBD2
TGCAGCGTTGTTGCTAGCGGGCTCTACGAGCAGTACTTC
CSVVASGLYEQYF
>.|TRBJ1-2|TRBV6-1|.
TGTGCCAGCAGTGAAGGGCTCCCTGGAGCTAACTATGGCTACACCTTC
CASSEGLPGANYGYTF
>few|TRBJ1-6|TRBV2|.
TGTGCCAGCAGTGTCAAGACAGCCGATAATTCACCCCTCCACTTT
CASSVKTADNSPLHF
>few|TRBJ2-5|TRBV27|TRBD1
TGTGCCAGCAGTAACCGGGACAGGTACCAAGAGACCCAGTACTTC
CASSNRDRYQETQYF
>.|TRBJ1-5|TRBV7-2|.
TGTGCCAGCAGCCCAATCGGGGGGAGTGGGCAGCCCCAGCATTTT
CASSPIGGSGQPQHF
>.|TRBJ1-1|TRBV7-8|.
TGTGCCAGCAGCTTAGCGCATCTGATGAACACTGAAGCTTTCTTT
CASSLAHLMNTEAFF
>.|TRBJ2-1|TRBV5-4|TRBD2
TGTGCCAGCAGCCTGACTAGCGGGTCCTACAATGAGCAGTTCTTC
CASSLTSGSYNEQFF
>.|TRBJ1-6|TRBV2|.
TGTGCCAGCAGTGTACAGGGAGAAGTAGCCTCACCCCTCCACTTT
CASSVQGEVASPLHF
>.|TRBJ2-5|TRBV29-1|.
TGCAGCGTGGGGGACATTAAGACCCAGTACTTC
CSVGDIKTQYF
>.|TRBJ1-1|TRBV28|.
TGTGCCAGCAGTTTAGCGGGGGCAGGGAACACTGAAGCTTTCTTT
CASSLAGAGNTEAFF
>.|TRBJ2-2|TRBV11-3|.
TGTGCCAGCAGCTTAGCGGGGGTCGGGGAGCTGTTTTTT
CASSLAGVGELFF
>.|TRBJ1-2|TRBV18|TRBD1
TGTGCCAGCTCCCCGGGACAGGACTATGGCTACACCTTC
CASSPGQDYGYTF
>.|TRBJ1-6|TRBV7-2|.
TGTGCCAGCAGCCCACCGGGAAGGAGGGGCTCACCCCTCCACTTT
CASSPPGRRGSPLHF
>.|TRBJ1-5|TRBV21-1|.
TGTGCCAGCAGCGACCACAGGGGGCCAAGTAGTCAGCCCCAGCATTTT
CASSDHRGPSSQPQHF
>.|TRBJ2-2|TRBV18|.
TGTGCCAGCTCACGCGGAGTCACCGGGGAGCTGTTTTTT
CASSRGVTGELFF
>.|TRBJ2-2|TRBV7-9|TRBD2
TGTGCCAGCCCTACAGGGGGGACTAGCGCCCTTTCCGGGGAGCTGTTTTTT
CASPTGGTSALSGELFF
>once|TRBJ1-5|TRBV2|.
TGTGCCAGCAGTGAAGCGCTTCAGGGGCCGGGGGGCAATCAGCCCCAGCATTTT
CASSEALQGPGGNQPQHF
>.|TRBJ2-1|TRBV4-1|TRBD2
TGCGCCAGCAGCCAAGATGATGGGGGACTAGCGGTGTTCGATGAGCAGTTCTTC
CASSQDDGGLAVFDEQFF
>.|TRBJ2-7|TRBV9|.
TGTGCCAGCAGCGTAGGCCCAGGGGGGGGCTCCTACGAGCAGTACTTC
CASSVGPGGGSYEQYF
>once|TRBJ2-2|TRBV9|.
TGTGCCAGCAGTCAACAGGGAACGAACACCGGGGAGCTGTTTTTT
CASSQQGTNTGELFF
>.|TRBJ2-3|TRBV6-4|TRBD2
TGTGCCATCAGCCCCGGACTAGCGGGAGACACGAGCACAGATACGCAGTATTTT
CAISPGLAGDTSTDTQYF